This TCR beta chain emerged from a study of shared clonotypes between healthy human individuals. A word on this clone: Its antigen is undetermined.

Germline CDR1 reads SGHRS; CDR2 reads YFSETQ. The CDR3 consists of 14 residues. After removal of 3 bases from V and 4 bases from J, the junction contained 6 bases not matched to a gene. Findings and caveats of the study: Large depth notwithstanding, sorted-subset sequencing proved incomplete by rarefaction.

Here immunoSEQ multiplex PCR was the method, and the copy in TCRdb shows in-frame clones only, minus some. This table holds over a million clones, 95% to 99% found once. Sequenced material: naive CD4+ T cells sorted from blood. The subset is: CD45RA+ positively selected. This sequence originates from a man aged 25-45 years in good health. The rearrangement joins TRBV5-1 to TRBJ1-1; 7 nucleotides line up with TRBD1. The CDR3 here is CASSSQGVSTEAFF. The CDR3 DNA reads as TGCGCCAGCAGCTCTCAGGGGGTGAGCACTGAAGCTTTCTTT.